The 21 T cell receptor beta chains presented below share a single source sample, sequenced in a study of cytomegalovirus exposure and HLA in healthy donors. Some clones are missing from TCRdb's copy, which holds only in-frame ones; the method was immunoSEQ multiplex PCR. The sample gives under 150,000 clones, 70% to 90% of which show up once; about 6% is in the top ten. The sample comprised PBMCs. Receptors were obtained from a woman between 18 and 30 years old in good health and CMV-seropositive.

The CDR3 protein is CASSVDGTTGNTIYF. CDR3 coding DNA: TGTGCCAGCAGCGTAGATGGGACAACAGGAAACACCATATATTTT. The chain couples TRBV9 to TRBJ1-3; possible D gene TRBD1, 6 bases. Germline V lookup: CDR1 SGDLS, CDR2 YYNGEE. The CDR3 has 15 amino acids. V dropped 0 bases and J dropped 4 bases, with 11 bases sitting between them.

Only one count was recorded for this clone. The genes are TRBV30 and TRBJ2-7; 7 bases match TRBD1. The CDR3 is made up of 15 amino acids. V lost 2 bases and J lost 0; bases outside the gene matches: 7. CDR1 is GTSNPN, CDR2 SVGIG, per germline (reference sequence). CDR3 loop: CAWSSTTGPSYEQYF. CDR3 coding DNA: TGTGCCTGGAGTTCAACGACAGGGCCCTCCTACGAGCAGTACTTC. Drawing the rest from reference TRBV30 and TRBJ2-7, the complete variable domain is SQTIHQWPATLVQPVGSPLSLECTVEGTSNPNLYWYRQAAGRGLQLLFYSVGIGQISSEVPQNLSASRPQDRQFILSSKKLLLSDSGFYLCAWSSTTGPSYEQYFGPGTRLTVT.

J is TRBJ2-1 and V is TRBV9; TRBD1 agrees at 7 bases. Germline values: CDR1 SGDLS, CDR2 YYNGEE. The CDR3 length is 15 residues. J gave up 3 bases and V 4 bases, and 7 bases lay outside the gene matches. Here the CDR3 DNA reads TGTGCCAGCAGCAGACGGGACAGCGACTACAATGAGCAGTTCTTC. Its protein product is CASSRRDSDYNEQFF. The entire variable domain, with the rest obtained from reference TRBV9 and TRBJ2-1, is as follows: DSGVTQTPKHLITATGQRVTLRCSPRSGDLSVYWYQQSLDQGLQFLIQYYNGEERAKGNILERFSAQQFPDLHSELNLSSLELGDSALYFCASSRRDSDYNEQFFGPGTRLTVL.

The genes are TRBV9 and TRBJ2-1; D unresolved. This CDR3 is 18 amino acids long. Germline V gene sequence: CDR1 SGDLS, CDR2 YYNGEE. V gave up 4 bases and J gave up 4 bases, with 24 bases separating them. DNA of the CDR3: TGTGCCAGCAGCCCTACCGTTTCTAGTTTCGCACAATACAATGAGCAGTTCTTC. Translated: CASSPTVSSFAQYNEQFF.

This sequence joins TRBV9 and TRBJ1-6; TRBD1 might be the D (6 bases). CDR1 is SGDLS and CDR2 is YYNGEE in the germline V gene. Trimming cost V 0 bases and J 4 bases, with 23 bases left between them. This CDR3 has 20 residues. The CDR3 nucleotides read TGTGCCAGCAGCGTAGGAGAGGGGGAGATCCGGGACCAATATAATTCACCCCTCCACTTT. Translation gives CASSVGEGEIRDQYNSPLHF.

The CDR3 nucleotides read TGTGCCAGCAGTGAGGCGCCCAGGGCAGATACGCAGTATTTT. Residues: CASSEAPRADTQYF. The chain carries TRBV2 and TRBJ2-3; D might be TRBD1 (5 bases). The CDR3 has 14 amino acids. The germline gives CDR1 SNHLY, CDR2 FYNNEI. The V and J ends lost 3 bases and 4 bases respectively, with 11 bases between them.

The chain is built from TRBV5-1 and TRBJ1-1; 7 bases map to TRBD1. The CDR3 extends over 18 amino acids. The V segment lost 2 bases and the J segment 10 bases; nucleotides outside the gene matches: 23. Germline CDR1 and CDR2: SGHRS and YFSETQ. This CDR3 is CASSFTGEEDTVPGRAFF. The CDR3 region has the DNA TGCGCCAGCAGCTTCACAGGGGAAGAGGACACTGTACCCGGAAGAGCTTTCTTT. The entire variable domain, with the rest obtained from reference TRBV5-1 and TRBJ1-1, is as follows: KAGVTQTPRYLIKTRGQQVTLSCSPISGHRSVSWYQQTPGQGLQFLFEYFSETQRNKGNFPGRFSGRQFSNSRSEMNVSTLELGDSALYLCASSFTGEEDTVPGRAFFGQGTRLTVV.

The rearrangement joins TRBV19 to TRBJ1-5; D is perhaps TRBD1 (6 bases). The CDR3 loop spans 16 amino acids. V lost 8 bases and J lost 0, with 17 bases in between. From germline, CDR1 is LNHDA and CDR2 SQIVND (reference sequence). The CDR3 reads CASGQPFRYSNQPQHF. In DNA form, the CDR3 reads TGTGCCAGTGGACAGCCGTTCCGTTATAGCAATCAGCCCCAGCATTTT.

The rearrangement links TRBV15 to TRBJ1-2; TRBD1 might be the D (6 bases). Germline V gives CDR1 LNHNV, CDR2 YYDKDF (reference sequence). The CDR3 runs 15 residues. The V gene lost 5 bases and the J gene lost 6 bases, with 19 bases spanning the gap. The CDR3 reads CATSRQTGRRDGYTF. Here the CDR3 DNA reads TGTGCCACCAGCCGACAGACAGGTCGCAGGGATGGCTACACCTTC.

The chain carries TRBV18 and TRBJ2-1; TRBD1 matches at 7 bases. V was clipped by 3 bases and J by 7 bases; unmatched bases: 6. CDR1 is KGHSH and CDR2 is LQKENI in the germline V gene. This CDR3 spans 14 amino acids. The CDR3: CASSPQGQKNEQFF. The CDR3, as DNA: TGTGCCAGCTCACCTCAGGGACAGAAAAATGAGCAGTTCTTC.

V and J are TRBV6-1 and TRBJ1-5, with D tentatively TRBD1 (5 bases). Germline values: CDR1 MNHNS, CDR2 SASEGT. The ends were cut back, 10 bases at V and 3 bases at J, with 13 bases in the middle. This CDR3 contains 13 residues. Here the CDR3 reads CAIWGGPNQPQHF. CDR3 DNA sequence: TGTGCCATTTGGGGGGGACCCAATCAGCCCCAGCATTTT.

A few counts support this clone. The rearrangement joins TRBV27 to TRBJ1-1, with a weak D call TRBD1 (6 bases). The CDR3 extends over 13 amino acids. Germline values: CDR1 MNHEY, CDR2 SMNVEV (reference sequence). V was trimmed by 10 bases and J by 7 bases, leaving 19 bases between them. CDR3 in amino acids: CATQFVVGGEAFF. In DNA form, the CDR3 reads TGTGCCACCCAGTTCGTAGTAGGGGGTGAAGCTTTCTTT.

The chain has TRBV5-1 and TRBJ2-7, with D tentatively TRBD1 (6 bases). The germline CDR1 and CDR2 sequences are SGHRS and YFSETQ. V lost 0 bases, J lost 9 bases, and 16 bases lay in between. This CDR3 is built from 14 residues. CDR3 bases: TGCGCCAGCAGCTTGGGCCCGCAGGGGTCGGGGCAGTACTTC. This encodes CASSLGPQGSGQYF.

The V and J genes are TRBV19 and TRBJ1-2; D gene uncertain. Germline lookup yields CDR1 LNHDA and CDR2 SQIVND (reference sequence). Trimming took 11 bases from V and 0 from J, leaving 7 bases between them. The length of the CDR3 is 11 residues. CDR3 in amino acids: CAAEANYGYTF. CDR3 nucleotide sequence: TGTGCCGCGGAAGCTAACTATGGCTACACCTTC.

J is TRBJ1-2 and V is TRBV6-6; TRBD1 agrees at 7 bases. V was clipped by 7 bases and J by 4 bases; unmatched bases: 6. The CDR3 sequence is 13 residues long. CDR1 MNHNY and CDR2 SVGAGI come from the germline V gene (reference sequence). The CDR3 protein is CASTLGQSYGYTF. CDR3 DNA: TGTGCCAGCACCCTGGGACAGTCCTATGGCTACACCTTC.

The chain employs TRBV5-4 and TRBJ2-7, with 7 nucleotides matching TRBD1. Germline trimming cut 4 bases from V and 0 bases from J; bases unmatched to any gene: 7. The germline CDR1 and CDR2 sequences are SGHNT and YYREEE (reference sequence). The CDR3 has 15 residues. CDR3 sequence reads: CASSQGTVTSYEQYF. CDR3 DNA: TGTGCCAGCAGCCAAGGGACAGTGACCTCCTACGAGCAGTACTTC.

V usage is TRBV7-9 and J usage is TRBJ2-7, with TRBD2 matching 10 bases. The CDR3 contains 15 residues. The V gene's germline CDR1 is SEHNR and CDR2 FQNEAQ (reference sequence). J was trimmed by 4 bases and V by 4 bases; bases with no gene match: 7. CDR3 coding DNA: TGTGCCAGCAGCTCCCCCCTAGCGGGGGTTTACGAGCAGTACTTC. This codes for CASSSPLAGVYEQYF.

V gene TRBV5-1 combines with J gene TRBJ1-2, with D tentatively TRBD1 (6 bases). Looked up from germline, CDR1 is SGHRS and CDR2 is YFSETQ. CDR3 length: 16 amino acids. The ends were cut back, 0 bases at V and 7 bases at J, with 19 bases in the middle. The CDR3, as DNA: TGCGCCAGCAGCTTGGCCCCGACAGAGGGGGTCTCTGGCTACACCTTC. It codes for CASSLAPTEGVSGYTF. The whole variable domain, remainder taken from reference TRBV5-1 and TRBJ1-2, is KAGVTQTPRYLIKTRGQQVTLSCSPISGHRSVSWYQQTPGQGLQFLFEYFSETQRNKGNFPGRFSGRQFSNSRSEMNVSTLELGDSALYLCASSLAPTEGVSGYTFGSGTRLTVV.

The V and J genes are TRBV30 and TRBJ2-6; perhaps TRBD1 as D (5 bases). The CDR3 loop spans 18 amino acids. Germline lookup yields CDR1 GTSNPN and CDR2 SVGIG (reference sequence). V gave up 0 bases and J gave up 0 bases, with 15 bases separating them. CDR3 DNA sequence: TGTGCCTGGAGTGTAGGGGCTCTTGGGCTCTCTGGGGCCAACGTCCTGACTTTC. This codes for CAWSVGALGLSGANVLTF.

V is TRBV5-4 and J is TRBJ2-1; possibly TRBD2 for D (6 bases). Trimming left V 4 bases short and J 4 bases short, with 15 bases between. CDR3 length equals 15 residues. Germline values: CDR1 SGHNT, CDR2 YYREEE (reference sequence). The CDR3 loop reads CASSRAGLKYNEQFF. The DNA for the CDR3 is TGTGCCAGCAGCAGGGCGGGACTCAAATACAATGAGCAGTTCTTC.

The chain couples TRBV13 to TRBJ1-2; a weak D match, TRBD1 (5 bases). Trimming left V 1 base short and J 2 bases short, with 14 bases between. Per the germline V gene, CDR1 is PRHDT and CDR2 is FYEKMQ (reference sequence). The CDR3 contains 16 residues. The CDR3 loop reads CASSLVSQGTNYGYTF. The CDR3, as DNA: TGTGCCAGCAGCTTAGTTTCCCAGGGTACCAACTATGGCTACACCTTC.